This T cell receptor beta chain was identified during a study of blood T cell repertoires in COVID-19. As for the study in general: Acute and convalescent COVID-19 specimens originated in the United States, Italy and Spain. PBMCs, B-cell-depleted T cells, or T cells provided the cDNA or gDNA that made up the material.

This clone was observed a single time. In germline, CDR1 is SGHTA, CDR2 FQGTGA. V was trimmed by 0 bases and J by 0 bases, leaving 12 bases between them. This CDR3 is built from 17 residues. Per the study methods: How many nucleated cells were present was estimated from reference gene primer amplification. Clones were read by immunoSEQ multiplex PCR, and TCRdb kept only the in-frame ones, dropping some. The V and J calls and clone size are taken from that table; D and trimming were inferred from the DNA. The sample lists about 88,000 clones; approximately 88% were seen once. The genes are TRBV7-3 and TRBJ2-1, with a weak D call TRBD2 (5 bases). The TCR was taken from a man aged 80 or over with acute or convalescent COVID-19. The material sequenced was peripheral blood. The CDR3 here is CASSLTASRSSYNEQFF. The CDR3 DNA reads TGTGCCAGCAGCTTAACGGCTAGCCGGAGCTCCTACAATGAGCAGTTCTTC.